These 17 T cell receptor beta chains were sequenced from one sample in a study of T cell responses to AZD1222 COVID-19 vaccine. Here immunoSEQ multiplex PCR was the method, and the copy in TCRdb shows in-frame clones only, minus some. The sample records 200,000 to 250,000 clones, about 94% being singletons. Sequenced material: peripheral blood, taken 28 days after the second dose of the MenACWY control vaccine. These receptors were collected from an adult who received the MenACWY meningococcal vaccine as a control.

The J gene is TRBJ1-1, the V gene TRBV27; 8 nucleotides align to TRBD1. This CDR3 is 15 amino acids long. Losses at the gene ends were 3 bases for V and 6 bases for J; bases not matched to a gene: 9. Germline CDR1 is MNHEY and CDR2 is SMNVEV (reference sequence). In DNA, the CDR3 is TGTGCCAGCAGTTTGCAGGGGGCAGCCTACCCTGAAGCTTTCTTT. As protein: CASSLQGAAYPEAFF.

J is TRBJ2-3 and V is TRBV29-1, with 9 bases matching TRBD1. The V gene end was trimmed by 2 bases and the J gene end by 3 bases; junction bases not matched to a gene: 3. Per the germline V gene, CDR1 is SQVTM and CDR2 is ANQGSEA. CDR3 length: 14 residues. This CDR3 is CSVELGQGTDTQYF. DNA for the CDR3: TGCAGCGTTGAATTAGGACAGGGGACAGATACGCAGTATTTT.

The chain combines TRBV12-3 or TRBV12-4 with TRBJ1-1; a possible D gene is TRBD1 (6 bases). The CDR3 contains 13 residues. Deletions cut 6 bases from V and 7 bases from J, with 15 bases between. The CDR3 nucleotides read TGTGCCAGCAGCCAACAGGTAGGGGGTGAAGCTTTCTTT. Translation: CASSQQVGGEAFF.

The CDR3 sequence is CASSPLPDTQYF. The CDR3 region has the DNA TGTGCCAGCTCACCGCTCCCAGATACGCAGTATTTT. This chain joins TRBV18 and TRBJ2-3; D not certain. Germline loops: CDR1 KGHSH, CDR2 LQKENI. The CDR3 has 12 amino acids. Trimming removed 3 bases at V and 4 bases at J, with 5 bases between.

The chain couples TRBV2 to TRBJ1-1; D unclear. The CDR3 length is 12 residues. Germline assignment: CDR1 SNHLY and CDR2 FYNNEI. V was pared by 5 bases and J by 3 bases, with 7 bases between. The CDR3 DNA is TGTGCCAGCAGTAAAAAAGACACTGAAGCTTTCTTT. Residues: CASSKKDTEAFF.

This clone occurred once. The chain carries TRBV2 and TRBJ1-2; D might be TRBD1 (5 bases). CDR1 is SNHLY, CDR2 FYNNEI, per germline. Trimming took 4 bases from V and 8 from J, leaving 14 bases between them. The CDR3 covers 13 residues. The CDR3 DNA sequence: TGTGCCAGCAGTGTCCCCGGCCAGGGCGGCTACACCTTC. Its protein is CASSVPGQGGYTF.

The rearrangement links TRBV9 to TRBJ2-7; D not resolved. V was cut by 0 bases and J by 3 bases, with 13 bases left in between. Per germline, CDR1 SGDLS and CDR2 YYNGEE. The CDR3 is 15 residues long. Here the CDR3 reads CASSVEASSDYEQYF. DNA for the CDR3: TGTGCCAGCAGCGTAGAAGCAAGCTCGGACTACGAGCAGTACTTC.

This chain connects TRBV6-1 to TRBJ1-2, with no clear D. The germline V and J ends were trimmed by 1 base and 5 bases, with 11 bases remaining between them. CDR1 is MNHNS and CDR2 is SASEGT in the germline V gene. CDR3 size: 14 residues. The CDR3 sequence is CASSEGGNEYGYTF. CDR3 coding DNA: TGTGCCAGCAGTGAAGGAGGGAACGAGTATGGCTACACCTTC.

The CDR3 loop reads CASTTRLEGYNEQFF. The CDR3 DNA reads TGTGCCAGTACAACCCGACTTGAGGGGTACAATGAGCAGTTCTTC. The rearrangement links TRBV28 to TRBJ2-1; D may be TRBD1 or TRBD2 (5 bases each). V was pared by 9 bases and J by 4 bases, with 19 bases between. The CDR3 runs to 15 residues. Germline CDR1 reads MDHEN; CDR2 reads SYDVKM.

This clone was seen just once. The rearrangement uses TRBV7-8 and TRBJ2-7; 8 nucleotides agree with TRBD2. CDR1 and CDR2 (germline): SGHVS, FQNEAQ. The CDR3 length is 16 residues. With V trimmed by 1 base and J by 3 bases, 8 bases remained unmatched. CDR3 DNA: TGTGCCAGCAGCTTAGGTAGCGGGGTACTAAACTACGAGCAGTACTTC. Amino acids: CASSLGSGVLNYEQYF.

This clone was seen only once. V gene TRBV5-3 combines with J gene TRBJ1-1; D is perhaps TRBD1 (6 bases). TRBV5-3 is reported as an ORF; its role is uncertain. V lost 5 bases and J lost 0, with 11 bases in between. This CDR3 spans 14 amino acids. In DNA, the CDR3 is TGTGCCAGAAGAATAGGACAGTTGAACACTGAAGCTTTCTTT. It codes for CARRIGQLNTEAFF.

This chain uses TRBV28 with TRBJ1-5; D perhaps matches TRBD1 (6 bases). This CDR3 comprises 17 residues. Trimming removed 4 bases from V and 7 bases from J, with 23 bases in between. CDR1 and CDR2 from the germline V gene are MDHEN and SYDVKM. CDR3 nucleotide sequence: TGTGCCAGCAGTTCATATGCCCAGGGGAATGCACAACAGCCCCAGCATTTT. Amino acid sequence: CASSSYAQGNAQQPQHF.

CDR3: CASKSRLAGRETQYF. CDR3 coding DNA: TGTGCCAGCAAGAGCAGGCTAGCGGGAAGAGAGACCCAGTACTTC. V and J are TRBV6-4 and TRBJ2-5; 9 bases fit TRBD2. The V gene's germline CDR1 is MRHNA and CDR2 SNTAGT. The length of the CDR3 is 15 residues. V trimming: 7 bases; J trimming: 4 bases; junction bases outside the gene matches: 10.

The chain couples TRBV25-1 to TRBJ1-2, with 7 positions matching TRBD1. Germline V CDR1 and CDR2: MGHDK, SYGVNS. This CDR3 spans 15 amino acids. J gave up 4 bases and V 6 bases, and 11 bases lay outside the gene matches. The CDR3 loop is CASSAGDSYPYGYTF. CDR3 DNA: TGTGCCAGCAGCGCCGGGGACAGTTACCCCTATGGCTACACCTTC.

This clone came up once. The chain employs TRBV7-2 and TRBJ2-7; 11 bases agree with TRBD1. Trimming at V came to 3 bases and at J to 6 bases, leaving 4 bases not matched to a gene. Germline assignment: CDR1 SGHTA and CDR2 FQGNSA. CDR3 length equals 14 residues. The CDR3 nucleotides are TGTGCCAGCAGCTTCCGGGACAGGGGGACCGAGCAGTACTTC. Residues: CASSFRDRGTEQYF. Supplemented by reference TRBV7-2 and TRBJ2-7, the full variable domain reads GAGVSQSPSNKVTEKGKDVELRCDPISGHTALYWYRQSLGQGLEFLIYFQGNSAPDKSGLPSDRFSAERTGGSVSTLTIQRTQQEDSAVYLCASSFRDRGTEQYFGPGTRLTVT.

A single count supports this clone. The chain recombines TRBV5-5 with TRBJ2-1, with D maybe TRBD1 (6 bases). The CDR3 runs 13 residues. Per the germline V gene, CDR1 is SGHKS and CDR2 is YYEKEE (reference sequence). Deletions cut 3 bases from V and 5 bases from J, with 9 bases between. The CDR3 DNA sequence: TGTGCCAGCAGCTGGACAGTAGACAATGAGCAGTTCTTC. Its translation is CASSWTVDNEQFF.

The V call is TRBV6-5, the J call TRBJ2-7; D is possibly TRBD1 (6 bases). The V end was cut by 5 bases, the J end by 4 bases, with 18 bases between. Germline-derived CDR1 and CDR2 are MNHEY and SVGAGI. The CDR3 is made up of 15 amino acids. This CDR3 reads CASSRAQGWGYEQYF. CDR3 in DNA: TGTGCCAGCAGTAGGGCACAGGGATGGGGGTACGAGCAGTACTTC.